A selection of T cell receptor beta chains follows, all from one sample in a study of cytomegalovirus exposure and HLA in healthy donors. Clones were read by immunoSEQ multiplex PCR, and TCRdb kept only the in-frame ones, dropping some. The table has approximately 69,000 clones, about 78% seen once. Source material: PBMCs. Receptors were obtained from a man aged 18 to 29 in good health and CMV-seronegative. CDR3s include the opening cysteine and the closing phenylalanine or tryptophan. Each record gives: J gene, D gene, clone size, V gene, CDR3 protein, CDR3 DNA. D genes are given only for firm matches. Clone sizes are given selectively: once, few, many, or a class where the clone is expanded.

j_call: TRBJ2-7
d_call: TRBD1
clone_size: -
v_call: TRBV7-8
cdr3_aa: CASRAGTGNYEQYF
cdr3_nt: TGTGCCAGCAGAGCCGGGACAGGAAACTACGAGCAGTACTTC

j_call: TRBJ2-5
d_call: TRBD2
clone_size: once
v_call: TRBV5-5
cdr3_aa: CASHIQVAGGLETQYF
cdr3_nt: TGTGCCAGCCATATCCAGGTAGCGGGGGGATTAGAGACCCAGTACTTC

j_call: TRBJ1-4
d_call: -
clone_size: -
v_call: TRBV5-4
cdr3_aa: CASSPGQGGEKLFF
cdr3_nt: TGTGCCAGCAGCCCTGGTCAGGGCGGCGAAAAACTGTTTTTT

j_call: TRBJ1-4
d_call: TRBD1
clone_size: few
v_call: TRBV29-1
cdr3_aa: CSVARGSGTNEKLFF
cdr3_nt: TGCAGCGTTGCCAGGGGGTCGGGGACTAATGAAAAACTGTTTTTT

j_call: TRBJ2-3
d_call: -
clone_size: -
v_call: TRBV19
cdr3_aa: CASSASTWGFTDTQYF
cdr3_nt: TGTGCCAGTAGTGCCTCGACCTGGGGCTTCACAGATACGCAGTATTTT

j_call: TRBJ2-7
d_call: -
clone_size: -
v_call: TRBV29-1
cdr3_aa: CSVAIGGSSYEQYF
cdr3_nt: TGCAGCGTTGCAATCGGGGGTAGCTCCTACGAGCAGTACTTC

j_call: TRBJ2-7
d_call: TRBD2
clone_size: -
v_call: TRBV30
cdr3_aa: CAWSLTSVDEQYF
cdr3_nt: TGTGCCTGGAGCTTGACTAGCGTAGACGAGCAGTACTTC

j_call: TRBJ2-3
d_call: TRBD2
clone_size: -
v_call: TRBV15
cdr3_aa: CATSREASGGPSTDTQYF
cdr3_nt: TGTGCCACCAGCAGAGAGGCTAGCGGGGGGCCTAGCACAGATACGCAGTATTTT

j_call: TRBJ2-1
d_call: -
clone_size: -
v_call: TRBV5-6
cdr3_aa: CASSLAMTDYNEQFF
cdr3_nt: TGTGCCAGCAGCTTGGCCATGACAGACTACAATGAGCAGTTCTTC

j_call: TRBJ1-4
d_call: TRBD1
clone_size: -
v_call: TRBV5-4
cdr3_aa: CASSSATGENEKLFF
cdr3_nt: TGTGCCAGCAGCTCGGCGACAGGGGAAAATGAAAAACTGTTTTTT

j_call: TRBJ2-5
d_call: -
clone_size: -
v_call: TRBV9
cdr3_aa: CASSVGLVEETQYF
cdr3_nt: TGTGCCAGCAGCGTAGGACTAGTGGAGGAGACCCAGTACTTC

j_call: TRBJ2-2
d_call: TRBD2
clone_size: -
v_call: TRBV27
cdr3_aa: CASSLGLAGPRTGELFF
cdr3_nt: TGTGCCAGCAGTCTAGGACTAGCGGGCCCAAGAACCGGGGAGCTGTTTTTT

j_call: TRBJ2-1
d_call: TRBD2
clone_size: -
v_call: TRBV9
cdr3_aa: CASSVRLAGGYNEQFF
cdr3_nt: TGTGCCAGCAGCGTCCGGCTAGCGGGGGGTTACAATGAGCAGTTCTTC

j_call: TRBJ2-1
d_call: TRBD1
clone_size: few
v_call: TRBV19
cdr3_aa: CASSIGTASSYNEQFF
cdr3_nt: TGTGCCAGTAGTATCGGGACAGCCTCTTCCTACAATGAGCAGTTCTTC

j_call: TRBJ2-3
d_call: -
clone_size: -
v_call: TRBV7-2
cdr3_aa: CASSFSQGTDTQYF
cdr3_nt: TGTGCCAGCAGCTTCTCGCAGGGGACAGATACGCAGTATTTT

j_call: TRBJ2-3
d_call: -
clone_size: -
v_call: TRBV6-8
cdr3_aa: CASSEAELRYF
cdr3_nt: TGTGCCAGCAGTGAAGCGGAGCTACGGTATTTT

j_call: TRBJ2-1
d_call: -
clone_size: -
v_call: TRBV19
cdr3_aa: CASRNRGNEQFF
cdr3_nt: TGTGCCAGTCGAAACCGGGGAAATGAGCAGTTCTTC

j_call: TRBJ1-5
d_call: -
clone_size: -
v_call: TRBV21-1
cdr3_aa: CASTPAQGANQPQHF
cdr3_nt: TGTGCCAGCACCCCTGCACAGGGGGCGAATCAGCCCCAGCATTTT

j_call: TRBJ2-5
d_call: TRBD2
clone_size: few
v_call: TRBV7-2
cdr3_aa: CASSLARGGRETQYF
cdr3_nt: TGTGCCAGCAGCTTAGCGCGGGGGGGCCGAGAGACCCAGTACTTC

j_call: TRBJ2-1
d_call: -
clone_size: -
v_call: TRBV5-5
cdr3_aa: CASSHPTGWNEQFF
cdr3_nt: TGTGCCAGCAGCCATCCGACAGGTTGGAATGAGCAGTTCTTC

j_call: TRBJ2-1
d_call: -
clone_size: -
v_call: TRBV18
cdr3_aa: CASSPTRSSYNEQFF
cdr3_nt: TGTGCCAGCTCACCGACTAGAAGCTCCTACAATGAGCAGTTCTTC

j_call: TRBJ1-1
d_call: -
clone_size: -
v_call: TRBV7-9
cdr3_aa: CASSVFMNTEAFF
cdr3_nt: TGTGCCAGCAGCGTATTTATGAACACTGAAGCTTTCTTT

j_call: TRBJ2-3
d_call: TRBD1
clone_size: -
v_call: TRBV11-2
cdr3_aa: CASSLESGQLSTDTQYF
cdr3_nt: TGTGCCAGCAGCTTAGAATCGGGACAGCTAAGCACAGATACGCAGTATTTT

j_call: TRBJ2-7
d_call: -
clone_size: -
v_call: TRBV4-1
cdr3_aa: CASSQGVTPSSYEQYF
cdr3_nt: TGCGCCAGCAGCCAAGGGGTGACCCCTAGCTCCTACGAGCAGTACTTC

j_call: TRBJ1-1
d_call: -
clone_size: -
v_call: TRBV9
cdr3_aa: CASSGTSTNTEAFF
cdr3_nt: TGTGCCAGCAGCGGGACATCGACGAACACTGAAGCTTTCTTT

j_call: TRBJ2-7
d_call: -
clone_size: -
v_call: TRBV7-2
cdr3_aa: CASSLVTGSSYEQYF
cdr3_nt: TGTGCCAGCAGCTTAGTGACGGGGAGCTCCTACGAGCAGTACTTC

j_call: TRBJ2-3
d_call: TRBD2
clone_size: -
v_call: TRBV6-4
cdr3_aa: CASSPKTSGGVDTQYF
cdr3_nt: TGTGCCAGCAGCCCTAAGACTAGCGGGGGGGTGGATACGCAGTATTTT

j_call: TRBJ1-3
d_call: -
clone_size: -
v_call: TRBV6-1
cdr3_aa: CASSEMSGIPNGPGNTIYF
cdr3_nt: TGTGCCAGCAGTGAAATGTCGGGAATCCCTAACGGACCTGGAAACACCATATATTTT

j_call: TRBJ1-6
d_call: TRBD1
clone_size: -
v_call: TRBV2
cdr3_aa: CASSGTGHSPLHF
cdr3_nt: TGTGCCAGTTCCGGGACAGGGCATTCACCCCTCCACTTT

j_call: TRBJ1-3
d_call: -
clone_size: once
v_call: TRBV10-3
cdr3_aa: CATQTGFDGNTIYF
cdr3_nt: TGTGCCACCCAAACAGGGTTTGATGGAAACACCATATATTTT

j_call: TRBJ2-7
d_call: TRBD1
clone_size: -
v_call: TRBV6-6
cdr3_aa: CASSYGTASYEQYF
cdr3_nt: TGTGCCAGCAGTTACGGGACAGCCTCCTACGAGCAGTACTTC

j_call: TRBJ2-2
d_call: -
clone_size: -
v_call: TRBV5-4
cdr3_aa: CASSLGQAANTGELFF
cdr3_nt: TGTGCCAGCAGCTTGGGGCAGGCTGCGAACACCGGGGAGCTGTTTTTT

j_call: TRBJ2-2
d_call: -
clone_size: -
v_call: TRBV6-6
cdr3_aa: CASSYSGRSTGELFF
cdr3_nt: TGTGCCAGCAGTTACTCGGGGAGGAGCACCGGGGAGCTGTTTTTT

j_call: TRBJ1-6
d_call: -
clone_size: -
v_call: TRBV9
cdr3_aa: CASSVAVGVGTLHF
cdr3_nt: TGTGCCAGCAGCGTAGCTGTCGGTGTCGGGACCCTCCACTTT

j_call: TRBJ2-3
d_call: TRBD2
clone_size: -
v_call: TRBV19
cdr3_aa: CASSMRAIGSSGGTDTQYF
cdr3_nt: TGTGCCAGTAGTATGAGGGCCATCGGGTCTAGCGGGGGCACAGATACGCAGTATTTT

j_call: TRBJ1-3
d_call: -
clone_size: -
v_call: TRBV7-9
cdr3_aa: CASSGASSGNTIYF
cdr3_nt: TGTGCCAGCAGCGGGGCCAGCTCTGGAAACACCATATATTTT

j_call: TRBJ1-1
d_call: -
clone_size: -
v_call: TRBV5-1
cdr3_aa: CASSPVVRVRDTEAFF
cdr3_nt: TGCGCCAGCAGCCCGGTGGTGAGGGTTAGGGACACTGAAGCTTTCTTT

j_call: TRBJ2-5
d_call: TRBD2
clone_size: -
v_call: TRBV6-1
cdr3_aa: CASLSRRGRMETQYF
cdr3_nt: TGTGCCAGCCTTTCAAGGCGGGGGAGGATGGAGACCCAGTACTTC

j_call: TRBJ1-1
d_call: -
clone_size: -
v_call: TRBV7-8
cdr3_aa: CASSPRFIPMNTEAFF
cdr3_nt: TGTGCCAGCAGCCCCCGATTTATTCCTATGAACACTGAAGCTTTCTTT

j_call: TRBJ2-3
d_call: TRBD2
clone_size: -
v_call: TRBV5-1
cdr3_aa: CASSYGLAGPTDTQYF
cdr3_nt: TGCGCCAGCAGCTACGGACTAGCGGGACCCACAGATACGCAGTATTTT

j_call: TRBJ2-5
d_call: TRBD2
clone_size: -
v_call: TRBV6-6
cdr3_aa: CASSREVGVETQYF
cdr3_nt: TGTGCCAGCAGTCGGGAGGTCGGGGTTGAGACCCAGTACTTC

j_call: TRBJ1-2
d_call: -
clone_size: -
v_call: TRBV2
cdr3_aa: CASNTRRPGLNYGYTF
cdr3_nt: TGTGCCAGCAATACTCGAAGGCCAGGGCTTAACTATGGCTACACCTTC

j_call: TRBJ1-2
d_call: -
clone_size: -
v_call: TRBV5-4
cdr3_aa: CASSMTDNYGYTF
cdr3_nt: TGTGCCAGCAGCATGACAGATAACTATGGCTACACCTTC

j_call: TRBJ2-5
d_call: TRBD2
clone_size: once
v_call: TRBV11-2
cdr3_aa: CASSSSRRGGRETQYF
cdr3_nt: TGTGCCAGCAGCTCCTCACGGCGGGGGGGCCGAGAGACCCAGTACTTC

j_call: TRBJ1-6
d_call: -
clone_size: -
v_call: TRBV28
cdr3_aa: CASRRYPRQNSEIYNSPLHF
cdr3_nt: TGTGCCAGCAGACGATATCCCCGACAGAATTCCGAGATATATAATTCACCCCTCCACTTT